The entry below describes one T cell receptor beta chain. Its matching antigen is unknown. Germline V CDR1 and CDR2: MNHEY, SMNVEV (reference sequence). The CDR3 consists of 12 residues. These data come from a study of monozygotic twins with inflammatory bowel disease. TCRdb reprocessed the 5' RACE reads, keeping one entry per CDR3 protein, no DNA. This sample carries around 370,000 distinct CDR3 sequences, with 2% to 3% going to the ten biggest clones. Notes on the study in general: No repertoire similarity difference was seen between concordant and discordant twins; power was possibly limited. Among IBD patients, fewer clonotypes were shared with others than among healthy twins, especially with disease activity. Any single strong signal or clonotype tied to IBD lacked support. Patients with IBD had less TCRbeta diversity (inverse Simpson) than their healthy co-twins.

This clonotype originated in a human donor with ulcerative colitis or Crohn's disease, or a healthy co-twin of an affected twin (not recorded which). This chain links TRBV27 with TRBJ1-5. Input material: blood. The CDR3 region is CASRQSNQPQHF.